This T cell receptor (beta chain) was sequenced for a study of cytomegalovirus exposure and HLA in healthy donors. About the study: About 180 million T cells yielded more than 90 million unique TCR beta sequences, as an earlier analysis found. Study results and limitations: High specificity and sensitivity for cytomegalovirus status were reported for the classifier. A list of 150 or so TCR beta chains associated with cytomegalovirus was given.

With respect to this clone: What it recognizes is unknown.

Looked up from germline, CDR1 is SEHNR and CDR2 is FQNEAQ (reference sequence). Trimming took off 5 bases at V and 10 bases at J, with 18 bases between the two ends. This CDR3 comprises 14 residues. These donors counted as nominally healthy when sampled, but unrecorded immune exposures were likely. Primers: 60 Vbeta forward and 13 Jbeta reverse. TCRdb's table, derived via immunoSEQ multiplex PCR, lists solely in-frame clones and lacks some. The table shows 200,000 to 250,000 clones, with more than 65% occurring only once. The J gene is TRBJ1-3, the V gene TRBV7-9; D is perhaps TRBD1 (5 bases). The receptor's source is a young woman in good health and CMV-seronegative. Sequencing was performed on PBMCs. CDR3 protein: CASSRYGGSTTIYF. The CDR3 bases are TGTGCCAGCAGCCGCTACGGGGGTTCCACGACCATATATTTT.